This T cell receptor beta chain was documented in a study of T cell responses to AZD1222 COVID-19 vaccine. The CDR3 totals 13 residues. V was trimmed by 2 bases and J by 6 bases, leaving 9 bases between them. CDR1 is SGDLS, CDR2 YYNGEE, per germline. With regard to this clone: Its antigen remains unknown.

Study-wide points: Among spike-specific TCRs, nearly half reportedly target unmutated variant regions. Two AZD1222 doses significantly raised spike-specific TCR breadth and depth over controls. The number of AZD1222 recipients seropositive at baseline was only 6 or 7.

Sequencing was performed with immunoSEQ multiplex PCR; in TCRdb, only in-frame clones are kept and a portion is missing. The top ten hold roughly a quarter of the sample, which has 100,000 to 150,000 clones, around 80% seen once. Second-dose recipients at about 4 or about 12 weeks were treated as one pooled group. The starting material was peripheral blood, obtained 28 days after the second AZD1222 dose. This receptor was taken from an adult who received the AZD1222 COVID-19 vaccine. The chain recombines TRBV9 with TRBJ1-5; no definite D call. DNA for the CDR3: TGTGCCAGCAGCGTGCCCGAGGGTCAGCCCCAGCATTTT. It specifies CASSVPEGQPQHF.